What follows are 13 T cell receptor beta chains derived from one specimen sequenced in a study of cytomegalovirus exposure and HLA in healthy donors. The PCR ran on 60 Vbeta and 13 Jbeta primers. Clones were sequenced by immunoSEQ multiplex PCR, and TCRdb holds only the in-frame ones, with some missing. The table records approximately 190,000 clones, 70% to 85% of them present only once. The sample comprised PBMCs. Every receptor here comes from a boy aged 2 to 10 in good health and CMV-seronegative.

The chain joins TRBV27 to TRBJ2-1; D not resolved. From germline, CDR1 is MNHEY and CDR2 SMNVEV (reference sequence). CDR3 length: 14 residues. V was pared by 3 bases and J by 1 base, with 7 bases between. As DNA, the CDR3 is TGTGCCAGCAGTTTTGTAGTGTCCTACAATGAGCAGTTCTTC. This translates into CASSFVVSYNEQFF.

This chain joins TRBV4-3 and TRBJ2-3, with D possibly TRBD1 on 5 matching bases. The CDR3 extends over 15 amino acids. Per germline, CDR1 LGHNA and CDR2 YSLEER. Trimming pared 2 bases from V and 4 bases from J, leaving 13 bases between. The CDR3: CASSQLGRDSDTQYF. The CDR3 nucleotides are TGCGCCAGCAGCCAATTGGGCAGGGATTCAGATACGCAGTATTTT.

The chain combines TRBV5-1 with TRBJ2-4, with 11 positions matching TRBD1. Germline assignment: CDR1 SGHRS and CDR2 YFSETQ. V shed 1 base and J 9 bases; nucleotides not matched to a gene: 3. The CDR3 contains 14 residues. CDR3 in amino acids: CASSLRGQGGIQYF. For the CDR3, the DNA is TGCGCCAGCAGCTTGAGGGGACAGGGGGGCATTCAGTACTTC.

In the case of this clone: The junction and the germline gene differ at one end; a read error may be behind it. The chain has TRBV5-1 and TRBJ2-7, with D possibly TRBD1 on 5 matching bases. Germline loops: CDR1 SGHRS, CDR2 YFSETQ. CDR3 length: 13 amino acids. As DNA, the CDR3 is TGCGCCGGCAGCTTTAGTCAGGGCTACGAGCAGTACTTC. This encodes CAGSFSQGYEQYF.

The rearrangement uses TRBV4-3 and TRBJ2-7; 7 nucleotides align to TRBD1. In germline, CDR1 is LGHNA, CDR2 YSLEER. The CDR3 extends over 16 amino acids. With V trimmed by 3 bases and J by 3 bases, 11 bases remained unmatched. The CDR3: CASSQQRGTDFYEQYF. CDR3 DNA sequence: TGCGCCAGCAGCCAGCAGAGGGGGACAGACTTCTACGAGCAGTACTTC.

As DNA, the CDR3 is TGTGCCAGCAGAGGGGGAATGGTTCGCGGGGAGCTGTTTTTT. Amino acid sequence: CASRGGMVRGELFF. The rearrangement joins TRBV2 to TRBJ2-2; maybe TRBD1 (6 bases). Germline loops: CDR1 SNHLY, CDR2 FYNNEI. This CDR3 has 14 amino acids. V lost 6 bases and J 7 bases, leaving 15 bases between the germline ends.

This chain joins TRBV2 and TRBJ2-1; 8 bases agree with TRBD2. The CDR3 loop spans 15 amino acids. The germline V gene encodes CDR1 SNHLY and CDR2 FYNNEI. The V gene end was trimmed by 8 bases and the J gene end by 5 bases; junction bases not matched to a gene: 11. The CDR3 sequence is CASVIRGGLDNEQFF. As DNA, the CDR3 is TGTGCCAGCGTTATCCGGGGGGGGCTTGACAATGAGCAGTTCTTC.

V gene TRBV18 combines with J gene TRBJ1-1; no clear D. The CDR3 length is 13 residues. Germline V lookup: CDR1 KGHSH, CDR2 LQKENI. The V and J ends lost 6 bases and 3 bases respectively, with 11 bases between them. CDR3 residues: CASSQATDTEAFF. CDR3 nucleotide sequence: TGTGCCAGCTCTCAAGCCACGGACACTGAAGCTTTCTTT. The full variable domain, its missing parts supplied by reference TRBV18 and TRBJ1-1, is NAGVMQNPRHLVRRRGQEARLRCSPMKGHSHVYWYRQLPEEGLKFMVYLQKENIIDESGMPKERFSAEFPKEGPSILRIQQVVRGDSAAYFCASSQATDTEAFFGQGTRLTVV.

The chain employs TRBV11-2 and TRBJ2-1; possible D gene TRBD1, 5 bases. Trimming cost V 5 bases and J 4 bases, with 9 bases left between them. The CDR3 has 13 amino acids. Germline values: CDR1 SGHAT, CDR2 FQNNGV. For the CDR3, the DNA is TGTGCCAGCAGCCCCGACAGATACAATGAGCAGTTCTTC. Amino acids: CASSPDRYNEQFF.

The gene calls are TRBV13 and TRBJ2-7; TRBD1 aligns across 7 bases. The germline V gene has CDR1 PRHDT and CDR2 FYEKMQ (reference sequence). V dropped 0 bases and J dropped 1; count of bases not matched to a gene: 3. CDR3 size: 15 residues. The CDR3 spells CASSLGQGTSYEQYF. Here the CDR3 DNA reads TGTGCCAGCAGCTTAGGACAGGGGACATCCTACGAGCAGTACTTC.

V and J are TRBV19 and TRBJ2-7, with a possible D match to TRBD1 (6 bases). V lost 6 bases and J 3 bases, leaving 21 bases between the germline ends. CDR3 length: 16 amino acids. CDR1 is LNHDA and CDR2 is SQIVND in the germline V gene (reference sequence). The CDR3, as DNA: TGTGCCAGTAGCAACGGCAATACAGGGCTGGGCTACGAGCAGTACTTC. Encoded protein: CASSNGNTGLGYEQYF.

The rearrangement uses TRBV4-3 and TRBJ1-3; the D is unclear. Trimming removed 0 bases at V and 5 bases at J, with 5 bases between. Germline-derived CDR1 and CDR2 are LGHNA and YSLEER. This CDR3 has 13 amino acids. The CDR3 nucleotides are TGCGCCAGCAGCCAAGATTTCAGAAACACCATATATTTT. Residues: CASSQDFRNTIYF.

The V call is TRBV7-9, the J call TRBJ1-2; possible D gene TRBD1, 5 bases. Looked up from germline, CDR1 is SEHNR and CDR2 is FQNEAQ (reference sequence). The CDR3 spans 14 residues. With 1 base removed from V and 8 bases from J, the gap between germline ends came to 14 bases. Here the CDR3 reads CASSLVSGSRGYTF. Here the CDR3 DNA reads TGTGCCAGCAGCTTAGTTTCAGGGTCAAGAGGCTACACCTTC.